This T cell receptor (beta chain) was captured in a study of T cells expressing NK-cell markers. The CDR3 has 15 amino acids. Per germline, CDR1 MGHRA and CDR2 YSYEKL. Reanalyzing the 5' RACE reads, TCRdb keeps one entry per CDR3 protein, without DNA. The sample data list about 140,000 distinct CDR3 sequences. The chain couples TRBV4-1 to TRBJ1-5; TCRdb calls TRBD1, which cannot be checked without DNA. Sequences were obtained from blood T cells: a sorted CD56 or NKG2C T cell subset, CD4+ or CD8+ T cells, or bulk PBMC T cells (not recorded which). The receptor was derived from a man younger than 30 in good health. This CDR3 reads CASSLPDRGNQPQHF.